Here is one TCR beta chain with its context. This specimen belongs to a study of T cells in Graves' hyperthyroidism and ophthalmopathy. Researchers took RNA transcripts and amplified the TCR beta CDR3 regions from them. TCR CDR3 regions were first amplified by RT-PCR with HTBI primers. Via MiXCR, TCRdb re-called the multiplex PCR reads, giving one row per CDR3 protein. The sample shows approximately 870,000 distinct CDR3 sequences, approximately 40% of them seen only once. The length of the CDR3 is 13 residues. Germline-derived CDR1 and CDR2 are SEHNR and FQNEAQ (reference sequence). V gave up 3 bases and J gave up 4 bases, with 10 bases separating them.

V and J are TRBV7-9 and TRBJ2-7; either TRBD1 or TRBD2 may supply D (5 bases each). The source is a man aged 18 to 35 with Graves' hyperthyroidism. Specimen: blood. CDR3 amino acids: CASSLGVMYEQYF. The CDR3, as DNA: TGTGCCAGCAGCTTGGGGGTCATGTACGAGCAGTACTTC.